What follows are 32 T cell receptor beta chains derived from one specimen sequenced in a study of blood T cells in healthy people across ages. A sample-barcoded 5' primer and a J-beta primer mix were used in a second PCR of roughly 7 to 11 cycles. One entry per CDR3 protein, called by TCRdb with MiXCR from the 5' RACE reads. The table lists about a million distinct CDR3 sequences, more than 30% of them singletons, with about an eighth in the top ten. Sequencing was done on a sample of blood. These receptors all come from a young man in good health.

This chain links TRBV9 with TRBJ1-4; unclear D gene. Trimming removed 4 bases at V and 6 bases at J, with 16 bases between. In germline, CDR1 is SGDLS, CDR2 YYNGEE. The CDR3 runs 15 residues. CDR3 region: CASSPVGRMDEKLFF. DNA of the CDR3: TGTGCCAGCAGCCCCGTAGGACGGATGGATGAAAAACTGTTTTTT.

This clonotype turned up a few times. The chain uses TRBV15 and TRBJ2-2; D is undetermined. The V end was cut by 0 bases, the J end by 0 bases, with 5 bases between. Germline V gene data show CDR1 as LNHNV and CDR2 as YYDKDF (reference sequence). The CDR3 is made up of 15 amino acids. The CDR3 coding sequence is TGTGCCACCAGCAGAGATGGTGCGAACACCGGGGAGCTGTTTTTT. It encodes CATSRDGANTGELFF.

The genes are TRBV19 and TRBJ2-5, with unresolved D. Trimming took off 3 bases at V and 3 bases at J, with 8 bases between the two ends. The CDR3 runs to 13 residues. Germline V CDR1 and CDR2: LNHDA, SQIVND (reference sequence). The CDR3 spells CASSINGKETQYF. CDR3 nucleotide sequence: TGTGCCAGTAGTATCAACGGCAAAGAGACCCAGTACTTC.

This clonotype was detected only a few times. The chain uses TRBV6-1 and TRBJ1-1; TRBD1 aligns across 12 bases. CDR1 is MNHNS, CDR2 SASEGT, per germline. The CDR3 contains 22 residues. V was pared by 6 bases and J by 3 bases, with 26 bases of the junction left unmatched. The CDR3 spells CASSRTTGTGGRRNIGYTEAFF. The CDR3 coding sequence is TGTGCCAGCAGCCGCACTACCGGGACAGGGGGCCGTAGGAATATCGGTTACACTGAAGCTTTCTTT.

This clonotype has just a few counts. This sequence joins TRBV5-1 and TRBJ1-1; 7 bases fit TRBD1. The CDR3 totals 14 residues. Germline assignment: CDR1 SGHRS and CDR2 YFSETQ. V was pared by 0 bases and J by 7 bases, with 6 bases of the junction left unmatched. Here the CDR3 DNA reads TGCGCCAGCAGCTTGGTAGGGGGCGGGGATGAAGCTTTCTTT. It codes for CASSLVGGGDEAFF.

This clonotype was seen a few times. The chain is built from TRBV12-5 and TRBJ2-5; 8 bases align to TRBD1. Germline V gene lookup returns CDR1 LGHNT and CDR2 FRNRAP. CDR3 length equals 13 residues. V shed 3 bases, J shed 4 bases, and the junction held 1 base outside the gene matches. The CDR3 is CASGLDRGETQYF. Here the CDR3 DNA reads TGTGCTAGTGGTTTAGACAGGGGAGAGACCCAGTACTTC.

This clonotype was counted only a few times. The chain couples TRBV12-5 to TRBJ2-1; 8 bases fit TRBD1. Per the germline V gene, CDR1 is LGHNT and CDR2 is FRNRAP. The CDR3 totals 17 residues. The ends lost 3 bases at V and 1 base at J; junction bases unmatched: 8. The CDR3 DNA reads TGTGCTAGTGGTTTACTAACGGACAGGGTTTCCTACAATGAGCAGTTCTTC. Protein sequence: CASGLLTDRVSYNEQFF.

This clonotype was seen only a few times. V and J are TRBV4-3 and TRBJ2-4, with D tentatively TRBD1 (5 bases). Germline V gene sequence: CDR1 LGHNA, CDR2 YSLEER. CDR3 length equals 15 residues. The V end lost 0 bases, the J end lost 2 bases, and 8 bases lay between the germline ends. CDR3: CASSQEGDPKNIQYF. CDR3 bases: TGCGCCAGCAGCCAAGAAGGGGATCCCAAAAACATTCAGTACTTC.

This chain connects TRBV10-3 to TRBJ1-1; no clear D. The V gene's germline CDR1 is ENHRY and CDR2 SYGVKD. V dropped 4 bases and J dropped 2 bases, with 17 bases sitting between them. CDR3 length: 16 amino acids. CDR3 in DNA: TGTGCCATCAGTGGGAGCCTGGCAGGCTCCAACACTGAAGCTTTCTTT. Translated: CAISGSLAGSNTEAFF.

The chain employs TRBV4-3 and TRBJ2-7; 7 bases match TRBD2. Germline V CDR1 and CDR2: LGHNA, YSLEER. The CDR3 is 17 amino acids. V shed 0 bases and J 0 bases; nucleotides not matched to a gene: 8. The CDR3 DNA follows: TGCGCCAGCAGCCAAGAACCGGGGGGATTCAGCTCCTACGAGCAGTACTTC. As protein: CASSQEPGGFSSYEQYF.

The V call is TRBV6-2 or TRBV6-3, the J call TRBJ2-6, with a possible D match to TRBD1 (5 bases). Germline V gene data show CDR1 as MNHEY and CDR2 as SVGEGT. V was pared by 4 bases and J by 0 bases, with 7 bases between. CDR3 length: 15 residues. DNA for the CDR3: TGTGCCAGCAGTTTGACAGACTCTGGGGCCAACGTCCTGACTTTC. Translation: CASSLTDSGANVLTF.

This clonotype was recorded a few times. The chain is built from TRBV4-3 and TRBJ2-3; no clear D gene. Germline CDR1 and CDR2: LGHNA and YSLEER. The CDR3 covers 13 residues. V was clipped by 3 bases and J by 2 bases, with 6 bases between them. The chain's CDR3 is CASSHSFTDTQYF. Here the CDR3 DNA reads TGCGCCAGCAGCCACAGTTTCACAGATACGCAGTATTTT.

This rearrangement joins TRBV2 to TRBJ1-6; no clear D gene. Trimming left V 6 bases short and J 9 bases short, with 15 bases between. Germline lookup yields CDR1 SNHLY and CDR2 FYNNEI. The CDR3 is 14 residues long. The CDR3 protein is CASRQTGFISPLHF. DNA for the CDR3: TGTGCCAGCAGGCAAACCGGTTTTATTTCACCCCTCCACTTT. Full variable domain (missing parts from reference TRBV2 and TRBJ1-6): EPEVTQTPSHQVTQMGQEVILRCVPISNHLYFYWYRQILGQKVEFLVSFYNNEISEKSEIFDDQFSVERPDGSNFTLKIRSTKLEDSAMYFCASRQTGFISPLHFGNGTRLTVT.

The rearrangement joins TRBV27 to TRBJ1-1; 7 bases are shared with TRBD1. The germline V gene has CDR1 MNHEY and CDR2 SMNVEV (reference sequence). This CDR3 spans 15 amino acids. Germline trimming cut 4 bases from V and 6 bases from J; bases unmatched to any gene: 11. The CDR3 DNA sequence: TGTGCCAGCAGTTGGGCCCCCGACAGGGCGGCTGAAGCTTTCTTT. Encoded protein: CASSWAPDRAAEAFF.

The rearrangement uses TRBV5-1 and TRBJ2-1; D may be TRBD1 (8 bases). In germline, CDR1 is SGHRS, CDR2 YFSETQ. The CDR3 contains 15 residues. V lost 2 bases to trimming and J lost 10 bases, with 19 bases between them. The DNA of the CDR3 is TGCGCCAGCAGCTTTGGAACAGGGGGGGTCTACGAGCAGTTCTTC. Protein product: CASSFGTGGVYEQFF.

CDR3 amino acids: CASSVEKGNEQYF. Written as DNA, the CDR3 is TGTGCCAGCAGCGTAGAAAAGGGGAATGAGCAGTACTTC. This sequence joins TRBV9 and TRBJ2-5; a possible D gene is TRBD1 (5 bases). Trimming cost V 0 bases and J 11 bases, with 14 bases left between them. Per germline, CDR1 SGDLS and CDR2 YYNGEE. The length of the CDR3 is 13 residues.

The V and J genes are TRBV21-1 and TRBJ1-1; the table names TRBD1, a call not compared with the DNA. TRBV21-1 is marked as a pseudogene. CDR3 length equals 17 residues. CDR3 sequence reads: CASSTQQGGVAGTEAFF. The CDR3 DNA is TGTGCCAGCAGCACCCAACAGGGGGGGGTCGCGGGTACTGAAGCTTTCTTT.

This clonotype occurred many times. DNA of the CDR3: TGTGCCAGCAGCCTCGCCAGGGGCTCCTACAATGAGCAGTTCTTC. It yields the protein CASSLARGSYNEQFF. This sequence joins TRBV7-2 and TRBJ2-1; TRBD1 might be the D (6 bases). Between the trimmed V and J ends, which lost 5 bases and 0 bases, there was a span of 11 bases. Germline loops: CDR1 SGHTA, CDR2 FQGNSA. The CDR3 runs to 15 residues. The entire variable domain, with the rest obtained from reference TRBV7-2 and TRBJ2-1, is as follows: GAGVSQSPSNKVTEKGKDVELRCDPISGHTALYWYRQSLGQGLEFLIYFQGNSAPDKSGLPSDRFSAERTGGSVSTLTIQRTQQEDSAVYLCASSLARGSYNEQFFGPGTRLTVL.

This rearrangement joins TRBV14 to TRBJ2-1; D remains unclear. Germline assignment: CDR1 SGHDN and CDR2 FVKESK. CDR3 length: 13 residues. Trimming took 1 base from V and 14 from J, leaving 15 bases between them. CDR3 loop: CASSQGVDLRKFF. CDR3 DNA sequence: TGTGCCAGCAGCCAAGGCGTGGATCTAAGGAAGTTCTTC.

CDR3 region: CASSLVAGRNEQFF. The CDR3 nucleotides read TGTGCCAGCAGCTTAGTGGCAGGGAGGAATGAGCAGTTCTTC. V usage is TRBV7-9 and J usage is TRBJ2-1; D possibly corresponds to TRBD2 (6 bases). The CDR3 totals 14 residues. The V and J ends lost 1 base and 7 bases respectively, with 11 bases between them. Germline V gene sequence: CDR1 SEHNR, CDR2 FQNEAQ (reference sequence).

Only a few counts were recorded for this clonotype. This rearrangement joins TRBV7-2 to TRBJ2-5, with 7 bases aligning to TRBD2. V lost 5 bases and J lost 4; bases outside the gene matches: 4. Germline CDR1 is SGHTA and CDR2 is FQGNSA. The length of the CDR3 is 13 residues. CDR3 sequence (DNA): TGTGCCAGCAGCCGGGACTACGGAGAGACCCAGTACTTC. Its protein product is CASSRDYGETQYF.

The CDR3 here is CASSRGGASYNEQYF. CDR3 coding DNA: TGTGCCAGCAGCCGCGGGGGGGCCTCTTACAATGAGCAGTACTTC. The chain is built from TRBV11-1 and TRBJ2-1; TRBD2 aligns across 9 bases. The J call could be wrong; TRBJ2-7 is a better fit for the DNA end. Per germline, CDR1 SGHAT and CDR2 FQDESV (reference sequence). This CDR3 is built from 15 residues.

The CDR3 reads CASSFGASEGYEQYF. The CDR3 nucleotides are TGTGCCAGCAGCTTTGGGGCCAGCGAAGGGTACGAGCAGTACTTC. V gene TRBV7-9 combines with J gene TRBJ2-4, with a tentative D call TRBD1 (5 bases). Gene TRBJ2-7 matches the end of the DNA better, so the J call may be wrong. The CDR3 length is 15 residues. CDR1 SEHNR and CDR2 FQNEAQ come from the germline V gene (reference sequence).

This clonotype was observed a few times. The genes are TRBV5-6 and TRBJ1-2; tentatively, D is TRBD1 (6 bases). CDR1 and CDR2 from the germline V gene are SGHDT and YYEEEE. The CDR3 totals 17 residues. V was pared by 4 bases and J by 1 base, with 20 bases between. DNA of the CDR3: TGTGCCAGCAGCGTGGGGACAAGGGTACTTTTTAACTATGGCTACACCTTC. As protein: CASSVGTRVLFNYGYTF.

Points on this clonotype: An end of the junction does not agree with germline; a read error may underlie this. The chain carries TRBV20-1 and TRBJ2-4; TRBD1 or TRBD2 may be the D gene (5 bases each). The J call could be wrong; TRBJ2-5 is a better fit for the DNA end. Germline CDR1 and CDR2: DFQATT and SNEGSKA (reference sequence). The CDR3 consists of 14 residues. The CDR3 here is CSTRRGRNQETQYF. The CDR3 region has the DNA TGCAGTACTAGAAGGGGACGGAACCAAGAGACCCAGTACTTC.

The chain carries TRBV18 and TRBJ1-4; 7 bases line up with TRBD1. Germline-derived CDR1 and CDR2 are KGHSH and LQKENI. The CDR3 spans 16 residues. V gave up 1 base and J gave up 2 bases; unmatched junction bases: 4. CDR3: CASSPLQGPTNEKLFF. For the CDR3, the DNA is TGTGCCAGCTCACCACTACAGGGGCCGACTAATGAAAAACTGTTTTTT.

The table lists this clonotype with a few counts. This rearrangement joins TRBV4-2 to TRBJ1-2; unclear D gene. CDR1 and CDR2 (germline): LGHNA, YNFKEQ. V gave up 4 bases and J gave up 8 bases, with 17 bases separating them. The CDR3 covers 14 residues. The CDR3 nucleotides are TGTGCCAGCAGCCTCAAGAAAGCCTCAGGAGGCTACACCTTC. Protein: CASSLKKASGGYTF.

This clonotype was detected many times. V is TRBV6-5 and J is TRBJ2-3; D is perhaps TRBD1 (6 bases). CDR1 and CDR2 from the germline V gene are MNHEY and SVGAGI. The CDR3 spans 15 residues. The V gene lost 4 bases and the J gene lost 7 bases, with 18 bases spanning the gap. This CDR3 is CASSSIGQSGNTQYF. CDR3 sequence (DNA): TGTGCCAGCAGTTCGATCGGACAGTCGGGGAATACGCAGTATTTT.

In its sample, this clonotype was seen a few times. CDR3 DNA: TGTGCCAGCAGACGAATGGGTGGTACGCAGTATTTT. The encoded protein is CASRRMGGTQYF. The chain joins TRBV28 to TRBJ2-3; D unclear. The V gene lost 6 bases and the J gene lost 8 bases, with 12 bases spanning the gap. Germline lookup yields CDR1 MDHEN and CDR2 SYDVKM. The CDR3 extends over 12 amino acids.

Note on this clonotype: Sequence at one end of the junction differs from germline and may be a read error. The chain uses TRBV27 and TRBJ1-4; perhaps TRBD1 as D (5 bases). CDR3 length equals 13 residues. Germline V gene data show CDR1 as MNHEY and CDR2 as SMNVEV (reference sequence). As DNA, the CDR3 is TGTGCCAGCAGTTTGTCAGGGTGGGAAAAACCGTTTTTT. Amino acids: CASSLSGWEKPFF.

J is TRBJ2-3 and V is TRBV29-1; D tentatively reads TRBD1 or TRBD2 (6 bases each). Trimming cost V 6 bases and J 1 base, with 20 bases left between them. The CDR3 consists of 16 residues. Germline values: CDR1 SQVTM, CDR2 ANQGSEA. The CDR3 sequence is CSVRGDPLDGTDTQYF. For the CDR3, the DNA is TGCAGCGTGAGGGGGGACCCGCTTGACGGCACAGATACGCAGTATTTT.

The J gene is TRBJ1-5, the V gene TRBV12-3 or TRBV12-4, with 7 bases identical to TRBD1. This CDR3 has 16 amino acids. V lost 5 bases to trimming and J lost 4 bases; unmatched junction nucleotides: 11. The CDR3 nucleotides read TGTGCCAGCAGTCATAGTGCCAGGGGGGGGAATCAGCCCCAGCATTTT. Its translation is CASSHSARGGNQPQHF.